The entry below describes one TCR beta chain. Sequenced by immunoSEQ multiplex PCR; TCRdb stores in-frame clones only, minus some. The sample records 38,000 or so clones, around 80% being singletons. The data are from a study of PD-L1 blockade in urothelial cancer. At the level of the study: There were a median of approximately 130,000 T cells in blood samples.

Germline V gene data show CDR1 as MNHEY and CDR2 as SVGAGI. Trimming left V 2 bases short and J 1 base short, with 8 bases between. The CDR3 length is 14 residues. Source: PBMCs, taken around atezolizumab (anti-PD-L1) treatment. This chain links TRBV6-5 with TRBJ1-1; tentatively, D is TRBD1 (5 bases). The TCR comes from a man aged 55-75 years with urothelial cancer. CDR3 DNA: TGTGCCAGCAGTTACGGGGGGACGAACACTGAAGCTTTCTTT. It encodes CASSYGGTNTEAFF.